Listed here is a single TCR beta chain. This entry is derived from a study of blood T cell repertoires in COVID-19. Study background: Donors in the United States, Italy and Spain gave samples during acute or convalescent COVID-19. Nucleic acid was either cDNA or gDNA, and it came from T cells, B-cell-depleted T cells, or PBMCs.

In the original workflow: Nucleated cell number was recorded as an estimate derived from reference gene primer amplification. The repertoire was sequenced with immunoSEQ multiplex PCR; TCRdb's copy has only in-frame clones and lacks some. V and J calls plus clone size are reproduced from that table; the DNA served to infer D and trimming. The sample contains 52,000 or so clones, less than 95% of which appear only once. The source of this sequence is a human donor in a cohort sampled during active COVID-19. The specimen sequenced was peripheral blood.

CDR3 sequence reads: CASNDIGGSGELFF. For the CDR3, the DNA is TGTGCCAGCAATGATATCGGGGGTTCCGGGGAGCTGTTTTTT. This sequence joins TRBV7-3 and TRBJ2-2, with a tentative D call TRBD2 (6 bases). Trimming shortened V by 7 bases and J by 6 bases, and 15 bases separated the two germline ends. Per the germline V gene, CDR1 is SGHTA and CDR2 is FQGTGA. This CDR3 spans 14 amino acids.